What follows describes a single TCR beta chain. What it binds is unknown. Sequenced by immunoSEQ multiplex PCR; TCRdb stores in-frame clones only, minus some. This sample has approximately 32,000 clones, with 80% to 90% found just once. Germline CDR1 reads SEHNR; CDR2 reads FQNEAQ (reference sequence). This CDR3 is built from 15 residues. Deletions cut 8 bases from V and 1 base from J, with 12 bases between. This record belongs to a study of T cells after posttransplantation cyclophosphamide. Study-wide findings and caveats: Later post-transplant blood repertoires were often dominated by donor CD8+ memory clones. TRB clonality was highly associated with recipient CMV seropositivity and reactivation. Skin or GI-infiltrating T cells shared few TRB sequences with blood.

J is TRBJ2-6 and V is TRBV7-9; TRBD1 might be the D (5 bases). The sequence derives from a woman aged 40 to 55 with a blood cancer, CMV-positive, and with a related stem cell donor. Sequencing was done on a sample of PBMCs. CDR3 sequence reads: CASGRVRSGANVLTF. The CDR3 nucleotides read TGTGCCAGCGGCAGGGTTCGTTCTGGGGCCAACGTCCTGACTTTC.